The entry below gives a single T cell receptor beta chain sequence along with its context. Participants were placed into cohorts based on the clinical history they reported. What the recovered Cohort 3 donors had was two negative PCRs, clearance, or symptom resolution. The data were obtained in a study of blood T cell repertoires in COVID-19. V lost 0 bases and J lost 4, with 11 bases in between. The CDR3 covers 15 residues. The germline gives CDR1 SGDLS, CDR2 YYNGEE. Authors' methods: Using reference gene primer amplification, nucleated cell counts were estimated. Some clones are missing from TCRdb's copy, which holds only in-frame ones; the method was immunoSEQ multiplex PCR. V and J calls and clone size come straight from that table; D and trimming were deduced from the DNA. The table has 390,000 or so clones, around 86% seen once.

The V and J genes are TRBV9 and TRBJ2-1, with D possibly being TRBD1 (6 bases). The TCR was taken from a woman between 50 and 59 years old who had recovered from COVID-19. Source material: PBMCs or T cells enriched from blood (not recorded which). The CDR3 DNA is TGTGCCAGCAGCGTAGGACAGGTTACATACAATGAGCAGTTCTTC. Protein: CASSVGQVTYNEQFF.